This T cell receptor (beta chain) was sequenced for a study of blood T cells in healthy people across ages. Whole-study results and caveats: There was a strong correlation between TCR beta diversity and naive T cell percentage.

Donors each provided ten milliliters of peripheral blood. A second PCR, run for about 7 to 11 cycles, used a sample-barcoded 5' primer plus a J-beta primer mix. TCRdb fed the 5' RACE reads into MiXCR, producing one record per CDR3 protein. The data show about 780,000 distinct CDR3 sequences, about half seen once. As regards this clonotype: Its antigen is currently unknown.

The CDR3 has 14 amino acids. Losses at the gene ends were 3 bases for V and 4 bases for J; bases not matched to a gene: 6. Germline V gene sequence: CDR1 SGDLS, CDR2 YYNGEE. This sequence joins TRBV9 and TRBJ1-2, with 7 bases identical to TRBD1. The clonotype was recovered from a man older than 75 in good health. The sequencing sample was made of blood. CDR3 protein: CASSGGDSSYGYTF. The CDR3, as DNA: TGTGCCAGCAGCGGAGGGGACAGCTCCTATGGCTACACCTTC.